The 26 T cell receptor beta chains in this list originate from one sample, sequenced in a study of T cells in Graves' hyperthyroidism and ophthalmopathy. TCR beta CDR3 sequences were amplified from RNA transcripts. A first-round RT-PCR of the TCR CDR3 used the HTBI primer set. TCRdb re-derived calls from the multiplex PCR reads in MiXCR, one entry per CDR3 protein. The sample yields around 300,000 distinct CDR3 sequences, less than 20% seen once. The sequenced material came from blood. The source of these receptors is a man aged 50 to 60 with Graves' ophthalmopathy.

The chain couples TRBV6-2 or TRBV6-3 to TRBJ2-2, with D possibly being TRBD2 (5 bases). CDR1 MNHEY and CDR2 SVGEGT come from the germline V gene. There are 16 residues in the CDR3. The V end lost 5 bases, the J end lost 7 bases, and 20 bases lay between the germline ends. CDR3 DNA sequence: TGTGCCAGCAGTGCCTACTCGACTATCCTGGGCGGGGAGCTGTTTTTT. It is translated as CASSAYSTILGGELFF.

This chain's CDR3 is CASSEGIRTPGTQYF. CDR3 nucleotides: TGTGCCAGCAGTGAAGGGATACGAACCCCAGGGACCCAGTACTTC. The chain is built from TRBV6-1 and TRBJ2-5, with D uncertain. Germline V gene data show CDR1 as MNHNS and CDR2 as SASEGT. The CDR3 consists of 15 residues. The V end lost 1 base, the J end lost 7 bases, and 16 bases lay between the germline ends.

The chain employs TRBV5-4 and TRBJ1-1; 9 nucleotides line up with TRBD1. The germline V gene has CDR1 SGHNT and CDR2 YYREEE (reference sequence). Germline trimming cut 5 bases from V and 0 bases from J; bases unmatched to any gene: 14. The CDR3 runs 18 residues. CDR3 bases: TGTGCCAGCAGTCTGGTGGGACAGGGAGGATGGATGAACACTGAAGCTTTCTTT. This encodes CASSLVGQGGWMNTEAFF.

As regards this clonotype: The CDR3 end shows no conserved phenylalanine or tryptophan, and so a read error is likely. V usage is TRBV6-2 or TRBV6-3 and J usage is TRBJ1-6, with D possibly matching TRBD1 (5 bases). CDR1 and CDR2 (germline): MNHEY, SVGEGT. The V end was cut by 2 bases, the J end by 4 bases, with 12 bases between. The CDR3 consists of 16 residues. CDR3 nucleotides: TGTGCCAGCAGTTACGATGGACACCAGTATAATTCACCCCTCCACTAT. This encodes CASSYDGHQYNSPLHY.

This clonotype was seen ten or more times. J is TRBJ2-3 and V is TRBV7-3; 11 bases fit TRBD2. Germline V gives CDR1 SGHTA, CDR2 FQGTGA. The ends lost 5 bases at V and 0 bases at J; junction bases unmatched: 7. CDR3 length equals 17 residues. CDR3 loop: CASSPGLADLSTDTQYF. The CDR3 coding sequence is TGTGCCAGCAGCCCGGGACTAGCGGATCTTAGCACAGATACGCAGTATTTT.

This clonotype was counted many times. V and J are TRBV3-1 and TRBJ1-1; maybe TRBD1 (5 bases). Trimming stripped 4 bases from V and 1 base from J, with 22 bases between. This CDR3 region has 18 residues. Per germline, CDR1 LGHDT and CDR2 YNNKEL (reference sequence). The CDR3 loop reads CASSLYNRRGEKNTEAFF. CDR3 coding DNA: TGTGCCAGCAGCCTTTACAACCGCCGAGGGGAAAAGAACACTGAAGCTTTCTTT. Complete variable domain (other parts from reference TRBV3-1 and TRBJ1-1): DTAVSQTPKYLVTQMGNDKSIKCEQNLGHDTMYWYKQDSKKFLKIMFSYNNKELIINETVPNRFSPKSPDKAHLNLHINSLELGDSAVYFCASSLYNRRGEKNTEAFFGQGTRLTVV.

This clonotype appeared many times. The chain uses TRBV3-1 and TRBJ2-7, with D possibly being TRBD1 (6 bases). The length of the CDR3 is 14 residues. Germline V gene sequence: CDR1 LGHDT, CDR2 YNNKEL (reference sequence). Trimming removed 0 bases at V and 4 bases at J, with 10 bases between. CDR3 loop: CASSQDPQGYEQYF. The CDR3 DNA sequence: TGTGCCAGCAGCCAAGATCCCCAGGGGTACGAGCAGTACTTC.

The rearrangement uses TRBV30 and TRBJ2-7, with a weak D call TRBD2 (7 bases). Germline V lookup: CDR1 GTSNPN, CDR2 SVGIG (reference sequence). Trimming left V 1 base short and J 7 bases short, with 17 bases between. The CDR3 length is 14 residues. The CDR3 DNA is TGTGCCTGGAGTGCACGGGGGGCTAAGCGGGAGCAGTACTTC. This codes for CAWSARGAKREQYF.

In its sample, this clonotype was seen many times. CDR3 region: CATSDRGRTEAFF. The CDR3, as DNA: TGTGCCACCAGTGACAGGGGGCGAACTGAAGCTTTCTTT. This sequence joins TRBV24-1 and TRBJ1-1, with 8 positions matching TRBD1. J lost 5 bases, V lost 4 bases, and 2 bases had no gene match. Germline values: CDR1 KGHDR, CDR2 SFDVKD. The CDR3 is 13 amino acids.

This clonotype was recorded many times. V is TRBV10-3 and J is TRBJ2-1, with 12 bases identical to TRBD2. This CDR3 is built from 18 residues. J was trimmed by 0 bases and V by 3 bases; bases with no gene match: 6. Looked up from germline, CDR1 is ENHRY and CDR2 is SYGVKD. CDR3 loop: CAISDRTSGKSSYNEQFF. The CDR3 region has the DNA TGTGCCATCAGTGACCGGACTAGCGGGAAGAGCTCCTACAATGAGCAGTTCTTC.

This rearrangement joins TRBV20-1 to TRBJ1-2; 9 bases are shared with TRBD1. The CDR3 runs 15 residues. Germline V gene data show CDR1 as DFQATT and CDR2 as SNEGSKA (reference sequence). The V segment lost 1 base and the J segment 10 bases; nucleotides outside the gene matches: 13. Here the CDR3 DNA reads TGCAGTGCTAGAGGAGATTCCGGGACAGGGTTCAACTACACCTTC. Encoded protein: CSARGDSGTGFNYTF.

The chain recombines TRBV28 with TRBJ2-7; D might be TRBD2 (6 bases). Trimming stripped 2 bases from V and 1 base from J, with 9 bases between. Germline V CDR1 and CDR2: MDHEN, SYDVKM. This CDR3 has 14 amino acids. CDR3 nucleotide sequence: TGTGCCAGCAGTTTAGGGACTGAATCCTACGAGCAGTACTTC. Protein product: CASSLGTESYEQYF.

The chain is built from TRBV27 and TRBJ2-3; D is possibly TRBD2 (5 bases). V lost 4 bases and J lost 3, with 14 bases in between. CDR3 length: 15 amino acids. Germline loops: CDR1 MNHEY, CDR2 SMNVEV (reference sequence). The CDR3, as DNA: TGTGCCAGCAGTTCGCCTAGCATTGCGACAGATACGCAGTATTTT. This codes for CASSSPSIATDTQYF.

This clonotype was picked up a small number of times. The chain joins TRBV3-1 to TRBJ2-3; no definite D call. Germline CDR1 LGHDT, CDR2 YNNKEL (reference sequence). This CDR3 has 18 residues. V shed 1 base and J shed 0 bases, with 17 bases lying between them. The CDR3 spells CASSQVVQRFPSTDTQYF. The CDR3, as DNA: TGTGCCAGCAGCCAAGTAGTGCAGCGATTCCCTAGCACAGATACGCAGTATTTT.

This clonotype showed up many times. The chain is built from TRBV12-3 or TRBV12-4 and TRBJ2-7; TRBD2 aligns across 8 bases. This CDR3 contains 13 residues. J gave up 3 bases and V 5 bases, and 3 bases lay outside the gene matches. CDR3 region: CASSPGGYYEQYF. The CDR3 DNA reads TGTGCCAGCAGTCCGGGGGGGTACTACGAGCAGTACTTC.

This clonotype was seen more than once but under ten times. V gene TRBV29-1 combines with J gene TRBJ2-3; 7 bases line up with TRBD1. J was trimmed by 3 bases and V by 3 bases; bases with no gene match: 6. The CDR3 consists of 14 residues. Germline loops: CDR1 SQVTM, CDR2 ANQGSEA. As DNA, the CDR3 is TGCAGCGTTGAGACAGGGAAGGGGACAGATACGCAGTATTTT. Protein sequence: CSVETGKGTDTQYF.

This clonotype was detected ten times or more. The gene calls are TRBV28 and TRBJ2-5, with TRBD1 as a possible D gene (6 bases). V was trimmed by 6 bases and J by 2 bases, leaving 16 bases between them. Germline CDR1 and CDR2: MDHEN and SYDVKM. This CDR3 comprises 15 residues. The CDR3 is CASSRRTVWQETQYF. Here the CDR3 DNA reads TGTGCCAGCAGCCGGCGGACAGTATGGCAAGAGACCCAGTACTTC.

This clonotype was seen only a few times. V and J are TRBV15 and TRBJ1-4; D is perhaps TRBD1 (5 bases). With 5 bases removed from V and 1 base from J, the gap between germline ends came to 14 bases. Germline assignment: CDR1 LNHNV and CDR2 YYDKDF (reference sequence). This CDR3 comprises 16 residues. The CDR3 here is CATSPRGGLTNEKLFF. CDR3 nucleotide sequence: TGTGCCACCAGCCCCCGCGGGGGGTTAACTAATGAAAAACTGTTTTTT.

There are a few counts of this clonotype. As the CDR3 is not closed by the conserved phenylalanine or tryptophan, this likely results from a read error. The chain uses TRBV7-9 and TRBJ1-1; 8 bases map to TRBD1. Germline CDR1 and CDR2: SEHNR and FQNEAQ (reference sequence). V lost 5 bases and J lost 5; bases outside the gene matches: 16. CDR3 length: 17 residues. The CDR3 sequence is CASSTDRGGRGLTEAFL. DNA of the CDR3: TGTGCCAGCAGCACAGACAGGGGCGGGCGTGGGTTGACTGAAGCTTTCCTT.

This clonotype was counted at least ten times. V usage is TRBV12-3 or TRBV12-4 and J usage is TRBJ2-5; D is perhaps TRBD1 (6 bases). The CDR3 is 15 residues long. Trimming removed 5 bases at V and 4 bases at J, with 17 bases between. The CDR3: CASSPLQGSPETQYF. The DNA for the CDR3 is TGTGCCAGCAGTCCCCTACAGGGTAGCCCAGAGACCCAGTACTTC.

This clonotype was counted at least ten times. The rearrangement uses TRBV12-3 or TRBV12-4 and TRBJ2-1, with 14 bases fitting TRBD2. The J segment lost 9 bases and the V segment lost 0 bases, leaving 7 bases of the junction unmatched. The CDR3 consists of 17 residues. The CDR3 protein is CASSLALGLAGVGEQFF. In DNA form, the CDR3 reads TGTGCCAGCAGTTTAGCGTTGGGACTAGCGGGAGTAGGTGAGCAGTTCTTC.

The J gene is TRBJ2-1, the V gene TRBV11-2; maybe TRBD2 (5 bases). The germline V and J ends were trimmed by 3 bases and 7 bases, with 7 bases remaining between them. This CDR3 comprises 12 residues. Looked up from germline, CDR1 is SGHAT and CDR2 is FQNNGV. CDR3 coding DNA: TGTGCCAGCAGCTTTCTAGCAAATGAGCAGTTCTTC. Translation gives CASSFLANEQFF.

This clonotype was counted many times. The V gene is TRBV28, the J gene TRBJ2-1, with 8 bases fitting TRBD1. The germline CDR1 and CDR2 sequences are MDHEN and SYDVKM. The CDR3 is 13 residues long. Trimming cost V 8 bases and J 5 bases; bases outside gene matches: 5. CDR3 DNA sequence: TGTGCCAGCCCAGGGGGCGAAGACAATGAGCAGTTCTTC. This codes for CASPGGEDNEQFF. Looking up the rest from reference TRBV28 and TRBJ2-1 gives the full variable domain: DVKVTQSSRYLVKRTGEKVFLECVQDMDHENMFWYRQDPGLGLRLIYFSYDVKMKEKGDIPEGYSVSREKKERFSLILESASTNQTSMYLCASPGGEDNEQFFGPGTRLTVL.

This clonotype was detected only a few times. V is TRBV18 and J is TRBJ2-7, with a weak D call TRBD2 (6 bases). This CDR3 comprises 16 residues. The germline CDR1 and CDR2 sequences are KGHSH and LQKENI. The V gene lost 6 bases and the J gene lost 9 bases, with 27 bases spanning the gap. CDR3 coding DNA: TGTGCCAGCTCCCCCGGAGGGATGGGGACGGCTGTGGGGCAGTACTTC. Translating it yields CASSPGGMGTAVGQYF.

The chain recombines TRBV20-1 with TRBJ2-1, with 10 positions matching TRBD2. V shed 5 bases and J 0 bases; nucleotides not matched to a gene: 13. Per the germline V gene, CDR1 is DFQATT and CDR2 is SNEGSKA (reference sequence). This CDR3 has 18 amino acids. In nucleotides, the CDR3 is TGCAGTGCTGGCGTAAAAGCGGGAGGGCGGAGCTCCTACAATGAGCAGTTCTTC. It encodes CSAGVKAGGRSSYNEQFF.

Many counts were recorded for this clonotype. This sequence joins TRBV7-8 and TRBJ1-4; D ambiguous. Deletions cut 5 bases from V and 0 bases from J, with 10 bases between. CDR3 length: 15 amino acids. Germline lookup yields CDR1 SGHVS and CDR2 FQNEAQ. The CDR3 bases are TGTGCCAGCAGCCTAGACACCACAACTAATGAAAAACTGTTTTTT. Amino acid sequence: CASSLDTTTNEKLFF.